This TCR beta chain was documented in a study of T cell changes during pregnancy in multiple sclerosis. The CDR3 covers 15 residues. The germline V gene has CDR1 LGHNA and CDR2 YSLEER. Trimming took 3 bases from V and 0 from J, leaving 9 bases between them. Clones were sequenced by immunoSEQ multiplex PCR, and TCRdb holds only the in-frame ones, with some missing. This sample has about 79,000 clones, with 80% to 95% found just once. The chain has TRBV4-3 and TRBJ2-1; D gene uncertain. Sequencing was performed on CD4+ T cells from peripheral blood mononuclear cells, taken in the second trimester of pregnancy. The sequence was obtained from a female donor with multiple sclerosis, enrolled in a pregnancy study. The CDR3 loop is CASSQLKSSYNEQFF. In nucleotides, the CDR3 is TGCGCCAGCAGCCAGTTGAAGAGCTCCTACAATGAGCAGTTCTTC.